A single sample is the source of the 9 T cell receptor beta chains below, sequenced in a study of T cell repertoires in cytomegalovirus infection. TCRdb redid the calling of the reads with MiXCR, one entry per CDR3 protein. Here the sample spans more than 650,000 distinct CDR3 sequences, about 40% being singletons. Material: PBMCs. The receptor source for this set is a human donor in good health (CMV status not recorded). Some clones in this sample may be carry-over from other donors' samples.

The chain employs TRBV5-1 and TRBJ2-7; a weak D match, TRBD2 (7 bases). V was pared by 0 bases and J by 7 bases, with 11 bases between. Germline CDR1 SGHRS, CDR2 YFSETQ. The CDR3 runs to 13 residues. This CDR3 is CASSLDAGAEQYF. CDR3 in DNA: TGCGCCAGCAGCTTGGATGCGGGGGCTGAGCAGTACTTC.

Ten or more counts support this clonotype. This could be a read error, since a much larger clone is one nucleotide away. The chain is built from TRBV7-2 and TRBJ2-5, with D unresolved. The V gene lost 1 base and the J gene lost 7 bases, with 4 bases spanning the gap. Germline loops: CDR1 SGHTA, CDR2 FQGNSA. CDR3 length equals 11 residues. CDR3 DNA: TGTGCCAGCAGCTTAGGAGGGACCCAGTACTTC. Residues: CASSLGGTQYF.

Ten or more counts support this clonotype. The chain combines TRBV7-8 with TRBJ1-6; D remains ambiguous. Germline CDR1 SGHVS, CDR2 FQNEAQ. This CDR3 spans 17 amino acids. Between the trimmed V and J ends, which lost 2 bases and 0 bases, there was a span of 11 bases. CDR3: CASSLRSGSSYNSPLHF. The CDR3 DNA reads TGTGCCAGCAGCTTAAGGTCCGGGAGCTCCTATAATTCACCCCTCCACTTT.

This clonotype appeared many times. The chain carries TRBV4-1 and TRBJ1-4, with D possibly being TRBD1 (6 bases). The CDR3 loop spans 17 amino acids. Trimming pared 3 bases from V and 3 bases from J, leaving 17 bases between. Germline assignment: CDR1 MGHRA and CDR2 YSYEKL. The CDR3 here is CASSHQRTGAANEKLFF. CDR3 in DNA: TGCGCCAGCAGCCACCAGCGCACGGGGGCGGCTAATGAAAAACTGTTTTTT.

This clonotype has ten or more counts. The gene calls are TRBV7-6 and TRBJ1-2; 8 nucleotides line up with TRBD1. CDR1 is SGHVS, CDR2 FNYEAQ, per germline. The CDR3 spans 15 residues. Trimming removed 5 bases from V and 2 bases from J; junction bases left unmatched: 7. CDR3: CASSPSQGANYGYTF. The DNA for the CDR3 is TGTGCCAGCAGCCCCTCCCAGGGGGCCAACTATGGCTACACCTTC.

In its sample, this clonotype was seen once. The V call is TRBV27, the J call TRBJ1-2; 7 bases fit TRBD1. Trimming removed 5 bases from V and 4 bases from J; junction bases left unmatched: 7. The CDR3 sequence is 14 residues long. CDR1 and CDR2 from the germline V gene are MNHEY and SMNVEV (reference sequence). This CDR3 reads CASSPGQERYGYTF. The CDR3 DNA reads as TGTGCCAGCAGTCCCGGACAGGAGCGCTATGGCTACACCTTC.

J is TRBJ2-4 and V is TRBV19; 7 nucleotides align to TRBD2. Germline-derived CDR1 and CDR2 are LNHDA and SQIVND (reference sequence). V was pared by 3 bases and J by 0 bases, with 8 bases of the junction left unmatched. The CDR3 runs to 17 residues. CDR3 in amino acids: CASSMPQGGRAKNIQYF. CDR3 nucleotides: TGTGCCAGTAGTATGCCGCAGGGAGGGAGAGCCAAAAACATTCAGTACTTC.

This clonotype has more than one count but fewer than ten. The V call is TRBV7-6, the J call TRBJ2-1; D is tentatively TRBD1 or TRBD2 (5 bases each). The germline V gene has CDR1 SGHVS and CDR2 FNYEAQ. CDR3 length: 15 amino acids. Trimming stripped 3 bases from V and 4 bases from J, with 13 bases between. The CDR3 here is CASSLIWDGYNEQFF. For the CDR3, the DNA is TGTGCCAGCAGCTTGATCTGGGACGGATACAATGAGCAGTTCTTC.

This clonotype was seen more than once but under ten times. The rearrangement joins TRBV19 to TRBJ2-3; D not certain. The CDR3 covers 13 residues. Germline V gene sequence: CDR1 LNHDA, CDR2 SQIVND (reference sequence). Trimming stripped 6 bases from V and 0 bases from J, with 7 bases between. CDR3 nucleotides: TGTGCCAGTAGGTACCCTAGCACAGATACGCAGTATTTT. This encodes CASRYPSTDTQYF.